A selection of T cell receptor beta chains follows, all from one sample in a study of TIL therapy for anti-PD-1-resistant metastatic lung cancer. Measured with immunoSEQ multiplex PCR; TCRdb has only the in-frame clones, and not every one. The sample records about 19,000 clones, over 60% being singletons. Sample: blood, taken at baseline. These receptors originate from a person aged 25-80 years with non-small cell lung cancer. Each CDR3 is given with its conserved first and last residue. The D gene is left open where the match is weak. Where a row states a size, it is once, few, many or the class of an expanded clone; other rows omit it.

d_call clone_size j_call v_call cdr3_aa cdr3_nt
TRBD1 . TRBJ1-2 TRBV4-3 CASSQDWGGQDYGYTF TGCGCCAGCAGCCAAGATTGGGGGGGACAGGACTATGGCTACACCTTC
TRBD2 . TRBJ2-3 TRBV19 CASSFRGENSDTQYF TGTGCCAGTAGTTTCCGGGGGGAGAACTCCGATACGCAGTATTTT
. once TRBJ1-1 TRBV2 CASRALEVNTEAFF TGTGCCAGTCGTGCCCTGGAGGTGAACACTGAAGCTTTCTTT
TRBD2 . TRBJ2-7 TRBV30 CAWSGGLAVLGEQYF TGTGCCTGGAGTGGGGGACTAGCGGTTCTGGGGGAGCAGTACTTC
TRBD1 . TRBJ2-3 TRBV30 CAWSPRGHADTQYF TGTGCCTGGAGTCCCAGGGGGCATGCAGATACGCAGTATTTT
. . TRBJ2-1 TRBV9 CASSFSGNEQFF TGTGCCAGCAGCTTTAGCGGCAATGAGCAGTTCTTC
. . TRBJ2-1 TRBV7-7 CASSQDYSSYNEQFF TGTGCCAGCAGTCAGGACTACAGCTCCTACAATGAGCAGTTCTTC
TRBD1 . TRBJ2-7 TRBV27 CASSLRQGSYEQYF TGTGCCAGCAGTTTACGACAGGGCTCCTACGAGCAGTACTTC
. . TRBJ1-2 TRBV10-3 CASGDTYGYTF TGTGCTTCGGGGGATACCTATGGCTACACCTTC
. . TRBJ2-6 TRBV6-5 CASMPTGANVLTF TGTGCCAGCATGCCCACTGGGGCCAACGTCCTGACTTTC
. . TRBJ2-6 TRBV7-9 CASSPNRFLTSGANVLTF TGTGCCAGCAGCCCGAACAGATTTCTTACCTCTGGGGCCAACGTCCTGACTTTC
. . TRBJ1-1 TRBV5-1 CASSRGTLMNTEAFF TGCGCCAGCAGCCGAGGGACTTTGATGAACACTGAAGCTTTCTTT
. . TRBJ1-2 TRBV5-4 CASSPDSYRNYGYTF TGTGCCAGCAGCCCCGACAGCTATCGTAACTATGGCTACACCTTC
. . TRBJ1-1 TRBV28 CASSLWAGKGMNTEAFF TGTGCCAGCAGTTTATGGGCAGGGAAGGGCATGAACACTGAAGCTTTCTTT
. . TRBJ1-1 TRBV4-2 CASSQRGYGLNTEAFF TGTGCCAGCAGCCAAAGGGGGTACGGGCTGAACACTGAAGCTTTCTTT
TRBD2 . TRBJ2-3 TRBV19 CASSMGAGEDHTQYF TGTGCCAGTAGTATGGGAGCGGGAGAGGACCATACGCAGTATTTT